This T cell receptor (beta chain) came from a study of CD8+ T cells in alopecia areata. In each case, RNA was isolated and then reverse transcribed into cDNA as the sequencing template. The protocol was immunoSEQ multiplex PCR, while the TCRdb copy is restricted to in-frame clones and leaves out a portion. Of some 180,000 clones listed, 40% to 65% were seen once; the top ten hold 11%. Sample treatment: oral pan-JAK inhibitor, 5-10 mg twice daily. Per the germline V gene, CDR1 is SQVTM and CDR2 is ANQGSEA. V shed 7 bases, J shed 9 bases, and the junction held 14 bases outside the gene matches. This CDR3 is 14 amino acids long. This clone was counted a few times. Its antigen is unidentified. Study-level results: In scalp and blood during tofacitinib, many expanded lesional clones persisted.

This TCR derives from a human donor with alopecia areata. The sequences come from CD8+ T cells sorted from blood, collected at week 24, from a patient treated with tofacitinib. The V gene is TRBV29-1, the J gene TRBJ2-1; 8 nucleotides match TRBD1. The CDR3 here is CSAPPRGPSSEQFF. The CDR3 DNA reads TGCAGCGCCCCTCCCAGGGGGCCCTCGAGTGAGCAGTTCTTC.